This T cell receptor beta chain comes out of a study of shared clonotypes between healthy human individuals. Overall study findings and caveats: Generation probability values for non-shared clonotypes were lower than those for clonotypes shared by all four donors.

About this clone: Its antigen is not identified.

The V gene's germline CDR1 is KGHSH and CDR2 LQKENI. The length of the CDR3 is 15 residues. The V gene end was trimmed by 3 bases and the J gene end by 3 bases; junction bases not matched to a gene: 8. Method: immunoSEQ multiplex PCR; TCRdb's copy keeps in-frame clones and lacks some. The data show 2,100,000 or so clones, approximately 94% seen once. The sequencing sample was made of naive CD4+ T cells sorted from blood. Subset denoted: CD45RA+ positively selected. The TCR comes from a man aged 18-30 years in good health. The rearrangement uses TRBV18 and TRBJ2-7, with 7 bases lining up with TRBD1. The CDR3 nucleotides read TGTGCCAGCTCACCCCCCTGGCCAGGGGGCTACGAGCAGTACTTC. This sequence encodes CASSPPWPGGYEQYF.